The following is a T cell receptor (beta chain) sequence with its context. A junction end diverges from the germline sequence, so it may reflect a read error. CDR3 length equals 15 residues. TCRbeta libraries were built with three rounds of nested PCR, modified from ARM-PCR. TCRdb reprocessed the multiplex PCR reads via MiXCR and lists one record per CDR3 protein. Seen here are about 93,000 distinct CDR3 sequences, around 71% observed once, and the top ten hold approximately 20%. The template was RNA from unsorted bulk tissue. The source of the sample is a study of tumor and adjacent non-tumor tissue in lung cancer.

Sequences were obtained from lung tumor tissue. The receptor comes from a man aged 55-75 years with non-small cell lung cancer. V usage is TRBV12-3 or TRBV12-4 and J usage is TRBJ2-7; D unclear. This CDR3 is CASSMDADPLYGQYF. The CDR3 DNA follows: TGTGCCAGCAGTATGGACGCCGACCCACTCTACGGGCAGTACTTC.